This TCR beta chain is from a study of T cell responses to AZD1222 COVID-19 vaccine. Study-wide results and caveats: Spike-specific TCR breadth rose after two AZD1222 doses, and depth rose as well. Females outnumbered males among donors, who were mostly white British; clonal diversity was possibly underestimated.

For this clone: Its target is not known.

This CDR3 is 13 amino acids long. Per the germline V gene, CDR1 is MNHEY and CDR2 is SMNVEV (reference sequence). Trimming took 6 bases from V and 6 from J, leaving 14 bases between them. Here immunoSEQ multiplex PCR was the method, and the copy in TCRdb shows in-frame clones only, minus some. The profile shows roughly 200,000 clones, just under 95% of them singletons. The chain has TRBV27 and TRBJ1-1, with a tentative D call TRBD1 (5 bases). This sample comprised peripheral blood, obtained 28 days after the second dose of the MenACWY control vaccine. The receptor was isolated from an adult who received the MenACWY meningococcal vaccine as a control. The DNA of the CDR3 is TGTGCCAGCAGCGGTGGGGGGTTTTCTGAAGCTTTCTTT. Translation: CASSGGGFSEAFF.